The next 2 T cell receptor beta chains were all read from a single sample in a study of graft-versus-host responses after intestinal transplantation. These receptors are not linked to any known antigen. Assay used: immunoSEQ multiplex PCR; TCRdb lists only in-frame clones, some missing. The sample contains tens of thousands of clones, 85% to 95% of which appear only once. Sequencing used unstimulated CD8+ T cells sorted from spleen or lymph node cells, obtained before intestinal transplant. The receptor set was obtained from a human donor who received an intestinal transplant.

The rearrangement uses TRBV6-1 and TRBJ1-5; D ambiguous. Germline CDR1 is MNHNS and CDR2 is SASEGT. This CDR3 is built from 16 residues. Trimming shortened V by 0 bases and J by 0 bases, and 9 bases separated the two germline ends. The CDR3 coding sequence is TGTGCCAGCAGTGAAGCGTACCAGGATAGCAATCAGCCCCAGCATTTT. Translated: CASSEAYQDSNQPQHF.

This clone was seen a handful of times. This chain links TRBV6-4 with TRBJ2-2, with a possible D match to TRBD2 (7 bases). The CDR3 loop spans 17 amino acids. The V and J ends lost 0 bases and 5 bases respectively, with 16 bases between them. In germline, CDR1 is MRHNA, CDR2 SNTAGT. The CDR3 region is CASSDSEGGPGTGELFF. CDR3 nucleotides: TGTGCCAGCAGTGACTCTGAGGGGGGGCCGGGAACCGGGGAGCTGTTTTTT.